This T cell receptor beta chain stems from a study of cytomegalovirus exposure and HLA in healthy donors. Primers for the PCR totalled 60 Vbeta and 13 Jbeta. The protocol was immunoSEQ multiplex PCR, while the TCRdb copy is restricted to in-frame clones and leaves out a portion. In all, the sample yields about 53,000 clones. The receptor was isolated from a man between 18 and 35 years old in good health and CMV-seropositive. Sequencing was carried out using PBMCs.

CDR3 in DNA: TGTGCCAGCAGTTTTTCCACAATTCGTGCTTTCTTT. Protein sequence: CASSFSTIRAFF. The chain uses TRBV28 and TRBJ1-1; no reliable D call. Germline lookup yields CDR1 MDHEN and CDR2 SYDVKM. The CDR3 consists of 12 residues. The V gene lost 3 bases and the J gene lost 11 bases, with 13 bases spanning the gap.